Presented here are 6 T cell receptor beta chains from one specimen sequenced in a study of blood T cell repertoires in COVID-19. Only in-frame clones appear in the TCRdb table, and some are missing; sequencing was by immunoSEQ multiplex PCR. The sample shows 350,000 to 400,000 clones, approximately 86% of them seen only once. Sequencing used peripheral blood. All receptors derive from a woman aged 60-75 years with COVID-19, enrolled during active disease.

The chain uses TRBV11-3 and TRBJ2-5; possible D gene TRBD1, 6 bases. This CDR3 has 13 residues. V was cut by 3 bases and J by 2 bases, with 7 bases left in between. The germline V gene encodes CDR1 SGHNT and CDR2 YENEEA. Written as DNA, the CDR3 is TGTGCCAGCAGCTTTCAGGGGCAAGAGACCCAGTACTTC. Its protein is CASSFQGQETQYF. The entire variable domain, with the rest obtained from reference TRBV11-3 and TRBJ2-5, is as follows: EAGVVQSPRYKIIEKKQPVAFWCNPISGHNTLYWYLQNLGQGPELLIRYENEEAVDDSQLPKDRFSAERLKGVDSTLKIQPAELGDSAVYLCASSFQGQETQYFGPGTRLLVL.

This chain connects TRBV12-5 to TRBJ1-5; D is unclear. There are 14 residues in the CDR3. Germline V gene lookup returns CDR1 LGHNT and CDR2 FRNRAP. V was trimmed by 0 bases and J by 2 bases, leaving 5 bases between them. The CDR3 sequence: CASGLVGGNQPQHF. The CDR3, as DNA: TGTGCTAGTGGTTTGGTCGGGGGCAATCAGCCCCAGCATTTT.

For the CDR3, the DNA is TGCGCCAGCAGTCAATGGCCTGAACAGGTACCTAATGAAAAACTGTTTTTT. Translating it yields CASSQWPEQVPNEKLFF. The chain couples TRBV23-1 to TRBJ1-4; tentative D call: TRBD1 (5 bases). TRBV23-1 is placed among ORFs of uncertain function. Trimming stripped 1 base from V and 3 bases from J, with 15 bases between. The CDR3 spans 17 residues.

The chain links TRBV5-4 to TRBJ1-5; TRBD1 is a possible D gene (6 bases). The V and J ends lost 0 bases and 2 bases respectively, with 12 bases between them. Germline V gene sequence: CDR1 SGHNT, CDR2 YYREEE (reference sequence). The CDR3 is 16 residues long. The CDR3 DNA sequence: TGTGCCAGCAGCTTGGGCGGGGGCAGTGGCAATCAGCCCCAGCATTTT. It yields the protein CASSLGGGSGNQPQHF.

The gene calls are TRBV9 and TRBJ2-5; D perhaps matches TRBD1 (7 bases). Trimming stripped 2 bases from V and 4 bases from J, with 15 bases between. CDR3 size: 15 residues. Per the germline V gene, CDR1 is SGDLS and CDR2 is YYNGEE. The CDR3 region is CASSVQGGNSETQYF. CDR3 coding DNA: TGTGCCAGCAGCGTCCAGGGGGGCAATTCAGAGACCCAGTACTTC.

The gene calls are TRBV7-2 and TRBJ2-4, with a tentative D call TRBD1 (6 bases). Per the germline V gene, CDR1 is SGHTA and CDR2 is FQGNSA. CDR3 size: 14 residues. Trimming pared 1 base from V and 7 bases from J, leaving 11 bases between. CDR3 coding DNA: TGTGCCAGCAGCTTAGACAGGGTAGGGAACATTCAGTACTTC. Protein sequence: CASSLDRVGNIQYF.